The 15 T cell receptor beta chains below come from one sample, sequenced in a study of radiation and T cells in renal cell carcinoma. The treatment here: 15 Gy SBRT to primary tumor, nephrectomy 4 weeks later. Assay: immunoSEQ multiplex PCR; the TCRdb copy retains only in-frame clones and omits some. The sample includes over 15,000 clones, around 55% seen only once; the top ten take approximately 12%. The source was tumor tissue, collected from a patient whose treatment included radiotherapy and nephrectomy. These receptors were obtained from a man aged 50-60 years with renal cell carcinoma.

This sequence joins TRBV6-5 and TRBJ2-7; D not resolved. CDR1 MNHEY and CDR2 SVGAGI come from the germline V gene. V was clipped by 2 bases and J by 2 bases, with 10 bases between them. The CDR3 length is 14 residues. This chain's CDR3 is CASSYSPRTYEQYF. CDR3 nucleotide sequence: TGTGCCAGCAGTTACAGCCCACGAACCTACGAGCAGTACTTC.

This sequence joins TRBV2 and TRBJ1-1, with no clear D. Germline V gene data show CDR1 as SNHLY and CDR2 as FYNNEI. CDR3 length: 13 residues. V lost 2 bases and J lost 2, with 6 bases in between. CDR3 protein: CASSESLNTEAFF. The CDR3, as DNA: TGTGCCAGCAGTGAATCCCTAAACACTGAAGCTTTCTTT.

J is TRBJ1-6 and V is TRBV6-1; TRBD1 matches 8 bases. CDR1 is MNHNS, CDR2 SASEGT, per germline. The trim removed 2 bases at V and 7 bases at J, leaving 4 bases unmatched. This CDR3 comprises 15 residues. In DNA, the CDR3 is TGTGCCAGCAGTGAAACGGGGACAGGAAATTCACCCCTCCACTTT. Its protein product is CASSETGTGNSPLHF.

Only one count was recorded for this clone. In DNA, the CDR3 is TGTGCCAGCAGCTCTCAGCCGAATCAGCCCCAGCATTTT. Translating gives CASSSQPNQPQHF. The chain recombines TRBV11-2 with TRBJ1-5; D gene unclear. Germline V CDR1 and CDR2: SGHAT, FQNNGV. The CDR3 has 13 amino acids. V gave up 4 bases and J gave up 4 bases, with 8 bases separating them.

By its share, this clone is medium-sized. The chain combines TRBV27 with TRBJ2-7; TRBD2 matches 10 bases. Trimming removed 1 base from V and 0 bases from J; junction bases left unmatched: 3. This CDR3 spans 16 amino acids. Germline CDR1 reads MNHEY; CDR2 reads SMNVEV (reference sequence). CDR3 in DNA: TGTGCCAGCAGTTTATTAGCTAGCGGGAGCTCCTACGAGCAGTACTTC. Protein: CASSLLASGSSYEQYF.

The V and J genes are TRBV28 and TRBJ2-2; TRBD1 aligns across 10 bases. Trimming cost V 7 bases and J 7 bases; bases outside gene matches: 3. The CDR3 runs to 13 residues. Germline CDR1 MDHEN, CDR2 SYDVKM. CDR3 in DNA: TGTGCCAGCACGACAGGGGGCCTCGGGGAGCTGTTTTTT. It encodes CASTTGGLGELFF. Together with reference TRBV28 and TRBJ2-2, the CDR3 gives the full variable domain: DVKVTQSSRYLVKRTGEKVFLECVQDMDHENMFWYRQDPGLGLRLIYFSYDVKMKEKGDIPEGYSVSREKKERFSLILESASTNQTSMYLCASTTGGLGELFFGEGSRLTVL.

The rearrangement uses TRBV27 and TRBJ1-2; TRBD1 is a possible D gene (6 bases). Germline lookup yields CDR1 MNHEY and CDR2 SMNVEV (reference sequence). There are 15 residues in the CDR3. Trimming cost V 4 bases and J 7 bases, with 19 bases left between them. Written as DNA, the CDR3 is TGTGCCAGCAGTTCTCTAGCGCAGGGGTGGCGTGGCTACACCTTC. This gives the protein CASSSLAQGWRGYTF.

Only a few counts were recorded for this clone. The rearrangement joins TRBV11-1 to TRBJ2-1; 8 nucleotides agree with TRBD2. The CDR3 runs 17 residues. V dropped 0 bases and J dropped 10; count of bases not matched to a gene: 14. Germline V gene data show CDR1 as SGHAT and CDR2 as FQDESV (reference sequence). The CDR3 here is CASSLAVWSGGLGEQFF. The CDR3 region has the DNA TGTGCCAGCAGCTTAGCGGTATGGAGCGGGGGACTCGGAGAGCAGTTCTTC.

The chain joins TRBV5-4 to TRBJ2-3; 7 bases are shared with TRBD2. The CDR3 has 15 residues. V was clipped by 2 bases and J by 0 bases; unmatched bases: 3. CDR1 is SGHNT, CDR2 YYREEE, per germline (reference sequence). The CDR3 sequence is CASSFAGVSTDTQYF. The CDR3 nucleotides read TGTGCCAGCAGCTTCGCGGGAGTTAGCACAGATACGCAGTATTTT.

This clone was observed a handful of times. This chain links TRBV7-9 with TRBJ1-2; D is possibly TRBD1 (5 bases). V lost 5 bases and J lost 9, with 13 bases in between. CDR1 and CDR2 (germline): SEHNR, FQNEAQ (reference sequence). This CDR3 comprises 12 residues. CDR3 in amino acids: CASSVDNIRYTF. The CDR3 DNA reads as TGTGCCAGCAGCGTGGACAATATCCGCTACACCTTC. The full variable domain, in which reference TRBV7-9 and TRBJ1-2 provide the parts outside the CDR3, is DTGVSQNPRHKITKRGQNVTFRCDPISEHNRLYWYRQTLGQGPEFLTYFQNEAQLEKSRLLSDRFSAERPKGSFSTLEIQRTEQGDSAMYLCASSVDNIRYTFGSGTRLTVV.

The CDR3 loop reads CASRRTVNEKLFF. In DNA, the CDR3 is TGTGCCAGCAGGAGGACAGTTAATGAAAAACTGTTTTTT. J is TRBJ1-4 and V is TRBV2; possible D gene TRBD1, 6 bases. This CDR3 spans 13 amino acids. The germline V gene encodes CDR1 SNHLY and CDR2 FYNNEI. The V gene lost 6 bases and the J gene lost 4 bases, with 9 bases spanning the gap.

This chain uses TRBV6-6 with TRBJ1-1, with D uncertain. The germline CDR1 and CDR2 sequences are MNHNY and SVGAGI (reference sequence). V was cut by 6 bases and J by 1 base, with 12 bases left in between. This CDR3 has 14 residues. The CDR3, as DNA: TGTGCCAGCAGCCCATGGGGTGAGAACACTGAAGCTTTCTTT. It yields the protein CASSPWGENTEAFF.

This clone turned up a few times. The chain recombines TRBV2 with TRBJ1-3; D unresolved. The CDR3 extends over 15 amino acids. Trimming removed 4 bases at V and 0 bases at J, with 10 bases between. Germline V CDR1 and CDR2: SNHLY, FYNNEI. The CDR3 bases are TGTGCCAGCAGTGTGGGCAGGTCCTCTGGAAACACCATATATTTT. It translates to CASSVGRSSGNTIYF.

V is TRBV2 and J is TRBJ2-7, with D maybe TRBD1 (7 bases). The CDR3 contains 14 residues. Trimming took 6 bases from V and 7 from J, leaving 19 bases between them. Germline V CDR1 and CDR2: SNHLY, FYNNEI. The CDR3 DNA reads as TGTGCCAGCAGGGCGGGACAGAGAGTTCTGGAGCAGTACTTC. Its translation is CASRAGQRVLEQYF.

The chain joins TRBV6-1 to TRBJ1-1; a possible D gene is TRBD1 (5 bases). CDR1 and CDR2 (germline): MNHNS, SASEGT. V lost 1 base to trimming and J lost 12 bases, with 12 bases between them. The CDR3 is made up of 12 amino acids. The DNA for the CDR3 is TGTGCCAGCAGTGAAGTCTGGACAACGACTTTCTTT. It is translated as CASSEVWTTTFF.